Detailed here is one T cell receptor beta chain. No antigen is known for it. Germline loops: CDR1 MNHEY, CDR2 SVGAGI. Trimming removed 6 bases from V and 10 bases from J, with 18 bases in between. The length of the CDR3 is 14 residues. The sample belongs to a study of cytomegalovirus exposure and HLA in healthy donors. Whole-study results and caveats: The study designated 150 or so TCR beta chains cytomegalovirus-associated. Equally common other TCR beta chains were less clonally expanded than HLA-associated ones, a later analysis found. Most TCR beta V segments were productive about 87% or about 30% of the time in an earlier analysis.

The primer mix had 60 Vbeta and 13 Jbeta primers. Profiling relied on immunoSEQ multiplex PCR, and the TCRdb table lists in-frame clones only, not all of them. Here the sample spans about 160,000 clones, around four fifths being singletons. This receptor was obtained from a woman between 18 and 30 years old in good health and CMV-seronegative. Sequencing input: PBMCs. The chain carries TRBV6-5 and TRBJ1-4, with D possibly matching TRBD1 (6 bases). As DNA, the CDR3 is TGTGCCAGCAGGGGTTCAGGGGAAGGAGGAAAACTGTTTTTT. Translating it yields CASRGSGEGGKLFF.